This record concerns one T cell receptor (beta chain) sequence. Its antigen is unidentified. These data originate in a study of cytomegalovirus exposure and HLA in healthy donors. Study results and limitations: CMV serostatus was the sole immune exposure data available. Among TCR sequences, most were rare, though some public TCRs appeared in many donors. Owing to their indistinguishability, certain V segments, notably TRBV6-2 and TRBV6-3, were excluded. The investigators catalogued 150 to 200 TCR beta chains as cytomegalovirus-associated.

The CDR3 is 13 amino acids. V was shortened by 2 bases and J by 3 bases, with 8 bases between the two germline ends. Germline V gene lookup returns CDR1 SGDLS and CDR2 YYNGEE. The PCR used 60 Vbeta and 13 Jbeta primers. Data came from immunoSEQ multiplex PCR; TCRdb stores just in-frame clones and leaves some out. Found here are roughly 120,000 clones, 79% of them singletons; the top ten hold about 2%. The receptor was isolated from a man between 18 and 29 years old in good health and CMV-seronegative. Sequencing was performed on PBMCs. The J gene is TRBJ2-5, the V gene TRBV9; a possible D gene is TRBD1 (6 bases). The CDR3 reads CASSVGQKETQYF. In DNA form, the CDR3 reads TGTGCCAGCAGCGTCGGACAGAAAGAGACCCAGTACTTC.